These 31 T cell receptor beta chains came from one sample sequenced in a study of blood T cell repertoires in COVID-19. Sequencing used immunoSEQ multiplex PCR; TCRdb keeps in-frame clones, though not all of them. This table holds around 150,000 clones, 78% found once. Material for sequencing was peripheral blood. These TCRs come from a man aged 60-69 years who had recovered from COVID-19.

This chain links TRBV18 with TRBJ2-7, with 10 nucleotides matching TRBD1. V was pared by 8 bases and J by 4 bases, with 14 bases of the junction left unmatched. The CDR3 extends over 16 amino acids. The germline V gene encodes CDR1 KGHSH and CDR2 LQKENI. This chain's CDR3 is CASVPSGGQGRYEQYF. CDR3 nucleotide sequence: TGTGCCAGCGTCCCTTCCGGGGGACAGGGGAGGTACGAGCAGTACTTC. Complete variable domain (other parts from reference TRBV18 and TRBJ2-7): NAGVMQNPRHLVRRRGQEARLRCSPMKGHSHVYWYRQLPEEGLKFMVYLQKENIIDESGMPKERFSAEFPKEGPSILRIQQVVRGDSAAYFCASVPSGGQGRYEQYFGPGTRLTVT.

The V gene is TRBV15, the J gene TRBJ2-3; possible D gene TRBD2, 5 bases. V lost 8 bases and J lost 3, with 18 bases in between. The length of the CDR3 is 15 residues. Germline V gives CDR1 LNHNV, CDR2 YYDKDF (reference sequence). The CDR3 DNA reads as TGTGCCACCTCCCGATGGGGAGAAGGGACAGATACGCAGTATTTT. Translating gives CATSRWGEGTDTQYF.

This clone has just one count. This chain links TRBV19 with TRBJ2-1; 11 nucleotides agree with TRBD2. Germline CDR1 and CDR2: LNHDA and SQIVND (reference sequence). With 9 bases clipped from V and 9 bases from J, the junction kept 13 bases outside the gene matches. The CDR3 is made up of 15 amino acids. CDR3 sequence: CASQTTGTSGSEQFF. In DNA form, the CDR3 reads TGTGCCAGCCAGACAACCGGGACTAGCGGCAGTGAGCAGTTCTTC.

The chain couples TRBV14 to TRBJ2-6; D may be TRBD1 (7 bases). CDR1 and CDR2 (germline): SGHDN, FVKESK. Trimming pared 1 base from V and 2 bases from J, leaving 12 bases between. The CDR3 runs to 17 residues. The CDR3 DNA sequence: TGTGCCAGCAGCCAAGGGAGGGGACAGCCTGGGGCCAACGTCCTGACTTTC. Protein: CASSQGRGQPGANVLTF.

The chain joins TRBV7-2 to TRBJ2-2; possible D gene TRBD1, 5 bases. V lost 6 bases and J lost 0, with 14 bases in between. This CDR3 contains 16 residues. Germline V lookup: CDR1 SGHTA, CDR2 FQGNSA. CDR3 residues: CASSPRGGTNTGELFF. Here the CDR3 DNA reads TGTGCCAGCAGTCCAAGGGGCGGCACGAACACCGGGGAGCTGTTTTTT.

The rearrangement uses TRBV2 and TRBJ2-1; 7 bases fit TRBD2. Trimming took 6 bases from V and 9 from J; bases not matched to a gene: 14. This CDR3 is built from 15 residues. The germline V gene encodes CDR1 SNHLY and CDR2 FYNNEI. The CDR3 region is CASRGGSGASPEQFF. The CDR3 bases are TGTGCCAGCAGGGGGGGGAGCGGGGCTAGTCCTGAGCAGTTCTTC.

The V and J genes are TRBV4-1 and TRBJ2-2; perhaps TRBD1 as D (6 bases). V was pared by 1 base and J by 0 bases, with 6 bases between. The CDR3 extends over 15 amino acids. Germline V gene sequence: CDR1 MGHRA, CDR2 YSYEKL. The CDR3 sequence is CASSQGTANTGELFF. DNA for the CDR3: TGCGCCAGCAGCCAAGGGACAGCGAACACCGGGGAGCTGTTTTTT.

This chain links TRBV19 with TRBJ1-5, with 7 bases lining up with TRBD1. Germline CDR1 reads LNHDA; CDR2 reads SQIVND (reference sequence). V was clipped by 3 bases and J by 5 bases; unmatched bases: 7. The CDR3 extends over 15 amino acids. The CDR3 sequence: CASSMGYRGHQPQHF. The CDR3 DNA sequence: TGTGCCAGTAGTATGGGATACAGGGGTCATCAGCCCCAGCATTTT.

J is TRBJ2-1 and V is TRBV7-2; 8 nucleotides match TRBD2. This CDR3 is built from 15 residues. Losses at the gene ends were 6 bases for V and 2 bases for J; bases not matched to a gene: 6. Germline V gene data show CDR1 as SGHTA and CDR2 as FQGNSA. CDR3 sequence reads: CASSFTSGPYNEQFF. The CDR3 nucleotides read TGTGCCAGCAGTTTCACTAGCGGACCCTACAATGAGCAGTTCTTC.

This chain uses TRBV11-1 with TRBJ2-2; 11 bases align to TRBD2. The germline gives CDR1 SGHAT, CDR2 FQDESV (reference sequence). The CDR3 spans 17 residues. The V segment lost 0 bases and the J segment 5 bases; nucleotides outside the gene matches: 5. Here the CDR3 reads CASSLAIASGRTGELFF. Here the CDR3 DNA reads TGTGCCAGCAGCTTAGCGATCGCTAGCGGGAGGACCGGGGAGCTGTTTTTT.

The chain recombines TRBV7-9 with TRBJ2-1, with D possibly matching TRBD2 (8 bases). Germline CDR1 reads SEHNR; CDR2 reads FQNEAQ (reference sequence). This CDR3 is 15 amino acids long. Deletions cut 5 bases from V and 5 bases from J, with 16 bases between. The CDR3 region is CASSPGGGQNNEQFF. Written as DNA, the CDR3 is TGTGCCAGCAGCCCGGGAGGGGGCCAAAACAATGAGCAGTTCTTC.

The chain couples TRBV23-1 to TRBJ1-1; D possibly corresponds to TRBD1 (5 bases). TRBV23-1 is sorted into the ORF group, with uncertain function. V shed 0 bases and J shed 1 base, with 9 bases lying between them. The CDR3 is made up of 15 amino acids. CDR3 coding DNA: TGCGCCAGCAGTCAATCGGCAGGGCCGAACACTGAAGCTTTCTTT. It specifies CASSQSAGPNTEAFF.

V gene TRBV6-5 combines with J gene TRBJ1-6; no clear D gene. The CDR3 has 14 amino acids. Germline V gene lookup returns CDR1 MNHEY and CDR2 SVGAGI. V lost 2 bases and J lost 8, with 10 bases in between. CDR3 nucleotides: TGTGCCAGCAGTTACCGCCGGGTTGATTCACCCCTCCACTTT. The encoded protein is CASSYRRVDSPLHF.

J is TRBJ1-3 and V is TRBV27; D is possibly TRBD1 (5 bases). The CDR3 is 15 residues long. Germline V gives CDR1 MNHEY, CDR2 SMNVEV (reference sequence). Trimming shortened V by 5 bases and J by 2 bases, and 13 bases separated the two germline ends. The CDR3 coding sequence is TGTGCCAGCAGTCCCACAGGCAGGACTGGAAACACCATATATTTT. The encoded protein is CASSPTGRTGNTIYF.

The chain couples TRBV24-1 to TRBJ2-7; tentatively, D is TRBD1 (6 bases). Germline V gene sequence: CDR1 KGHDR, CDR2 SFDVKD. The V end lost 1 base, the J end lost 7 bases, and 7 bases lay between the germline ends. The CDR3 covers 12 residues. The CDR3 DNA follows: TGTGCCACCAGTGATTTAACAGGGGAGCAGTACTTC. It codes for CATSDLTGEQYF.

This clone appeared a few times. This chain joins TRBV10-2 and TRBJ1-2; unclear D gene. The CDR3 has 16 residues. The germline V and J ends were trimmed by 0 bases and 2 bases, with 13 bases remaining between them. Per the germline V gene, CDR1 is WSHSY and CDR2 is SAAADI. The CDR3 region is CASSESAGSRNYGYTF. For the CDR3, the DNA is TGCGCCAGCAGTGAGTCAGCCGGGTCCCGGAACTATGGCTACACCTTC.

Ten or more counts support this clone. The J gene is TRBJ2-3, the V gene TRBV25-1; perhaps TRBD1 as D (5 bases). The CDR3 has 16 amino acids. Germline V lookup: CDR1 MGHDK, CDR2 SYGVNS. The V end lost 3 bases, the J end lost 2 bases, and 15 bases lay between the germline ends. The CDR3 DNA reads TGTGCCAGCAGTGAGTTCGGACAAGGGAACACAGATACGCAGTATTTT. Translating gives CASSEFGQGNTDTQYF.

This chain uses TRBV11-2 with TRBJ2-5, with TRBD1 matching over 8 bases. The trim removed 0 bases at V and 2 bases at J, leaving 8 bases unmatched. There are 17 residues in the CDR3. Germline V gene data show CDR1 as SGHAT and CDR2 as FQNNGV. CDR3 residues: CASSLDDQGAGQETQYF. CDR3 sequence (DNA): TGTGCCAGCAGCTTAGATGATCAGGGGGCTGGGCAAGAGACCCAGTACTTC.

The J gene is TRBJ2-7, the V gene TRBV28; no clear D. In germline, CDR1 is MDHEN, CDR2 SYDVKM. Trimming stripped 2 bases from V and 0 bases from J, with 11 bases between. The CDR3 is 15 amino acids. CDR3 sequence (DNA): TGTGCCAGCAGTTTAACCGGGTCTCGCTCCTACGAGCAGTACTTC. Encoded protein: CASSLTGSRSYEQYF.

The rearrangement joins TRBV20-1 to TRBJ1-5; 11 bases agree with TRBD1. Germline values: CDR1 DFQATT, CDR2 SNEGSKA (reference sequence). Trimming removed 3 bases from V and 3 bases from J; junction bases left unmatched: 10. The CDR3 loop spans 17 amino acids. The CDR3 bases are TGCAGTGCTAGTACCGGGACAGGGGGATTTGACAATCAGCCCCAGCATTTT. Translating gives CSASTGTGGFDNQPQHF.

CDR3 coding DNA: TGTGCCAGCAGTTACCCACCGGTCCTGGCGGTTAGCACAGATACGCAGTATTTT. Translated, it gives CASSYPPVLAVSTDTQYF. The chain combines TRBV6-2 or TRBV6-3 with TRBJ2-3; D unclear. In germline, CDR1 is MNHEY, CDR2 SVGEGT. V lost 2 bases and J 0 bases, leaving 18 bases between the germline ends. The CDR3 has 18 residues.

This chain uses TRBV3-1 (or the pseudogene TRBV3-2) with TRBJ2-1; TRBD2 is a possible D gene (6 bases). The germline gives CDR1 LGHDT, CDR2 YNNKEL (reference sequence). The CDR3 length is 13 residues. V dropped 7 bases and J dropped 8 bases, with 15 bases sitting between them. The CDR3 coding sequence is TGTGCCAGCACCCTAGGGAGGTTCGATGAGCAGTTCTTC. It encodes CASTLGRFDEQFF.

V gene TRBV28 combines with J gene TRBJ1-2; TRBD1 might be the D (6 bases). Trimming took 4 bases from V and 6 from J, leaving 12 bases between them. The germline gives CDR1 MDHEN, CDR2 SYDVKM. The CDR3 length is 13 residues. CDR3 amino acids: CASSYDRFNGYTF. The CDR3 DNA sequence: TGTGCCAGCAGTTACGACAGGTTCAATGGCTACACCTTC.

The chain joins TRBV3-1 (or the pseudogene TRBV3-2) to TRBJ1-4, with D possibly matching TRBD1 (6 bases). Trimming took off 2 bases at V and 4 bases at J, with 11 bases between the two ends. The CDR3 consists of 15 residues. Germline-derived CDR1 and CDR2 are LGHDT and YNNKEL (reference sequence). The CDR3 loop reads CASSQRGGGNEKLFF. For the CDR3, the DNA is TGTGCCAGCAGCCAACGGGGAGGGGGTAATGAAAAACTGTTTTTT.

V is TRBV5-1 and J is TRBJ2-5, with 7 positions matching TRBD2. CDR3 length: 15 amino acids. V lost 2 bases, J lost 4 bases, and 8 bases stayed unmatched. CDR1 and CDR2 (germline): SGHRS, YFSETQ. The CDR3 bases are TGCGCCAGCAGCTTACTAGCGTTTGAGGGAGAGACCCAGTACTTC. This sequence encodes CASSLLAFEGETQYF.

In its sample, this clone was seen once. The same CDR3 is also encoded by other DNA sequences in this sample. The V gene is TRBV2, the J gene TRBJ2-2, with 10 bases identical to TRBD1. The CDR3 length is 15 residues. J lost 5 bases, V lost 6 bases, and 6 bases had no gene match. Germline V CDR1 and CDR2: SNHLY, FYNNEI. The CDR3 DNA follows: TGTGCCAGCAGCCCGGGACAGGGGAGGACCGGGGAGCTGTTTTTT. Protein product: CASSPGQGRTGELFF.

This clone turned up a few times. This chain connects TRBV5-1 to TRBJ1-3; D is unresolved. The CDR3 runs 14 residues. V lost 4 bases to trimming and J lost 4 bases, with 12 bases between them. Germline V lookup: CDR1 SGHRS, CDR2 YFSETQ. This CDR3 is CASSPGFEGNTIYF. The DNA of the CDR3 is TGCGCCAGCAGCCCCGGGTTCGAAGGAAACACCATATATTTT.

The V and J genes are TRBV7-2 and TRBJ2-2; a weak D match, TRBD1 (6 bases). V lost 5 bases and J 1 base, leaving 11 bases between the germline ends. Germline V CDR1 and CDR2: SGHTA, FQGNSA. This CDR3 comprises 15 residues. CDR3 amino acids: CASSQGMGNTGELFF. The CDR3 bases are TGTGCCAGCAGCCAGGGGATGGGGAACACCGGGGAGCTGTTTTTT.

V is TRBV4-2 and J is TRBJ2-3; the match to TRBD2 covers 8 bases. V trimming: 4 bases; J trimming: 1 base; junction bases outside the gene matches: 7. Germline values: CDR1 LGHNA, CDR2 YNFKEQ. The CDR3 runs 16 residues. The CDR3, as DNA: TGTGCCAGCAGCCTAGGGGCGGGGGGCCGCACAGATACGCAGTATTTT. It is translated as CASSLGAGGRTDTQYF.

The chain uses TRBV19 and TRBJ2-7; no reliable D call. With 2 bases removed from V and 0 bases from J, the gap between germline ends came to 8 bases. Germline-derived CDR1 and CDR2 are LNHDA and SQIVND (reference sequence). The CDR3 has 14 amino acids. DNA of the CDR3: TGTGCCAGTAGTATAAGCAAGAACTCCTACGAGCAGTACTTC. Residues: CASSISKNSYEQYF.

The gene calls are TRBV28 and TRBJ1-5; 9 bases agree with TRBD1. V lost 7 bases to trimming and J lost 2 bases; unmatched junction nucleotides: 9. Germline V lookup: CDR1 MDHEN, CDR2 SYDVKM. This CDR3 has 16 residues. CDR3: CASNILWTGGNQPQHF. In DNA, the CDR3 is TGTGCCAGCAACATACTCTGGACAGGGGGCAATCAGCCCCAGCATTTT.